The 6 T cell receptor beta chains given below trace back to one sample, sequenced in a study of a mutant IDH1 vaccine in newly diagnosed glioma. No antigen has been identified for these receptors. Regarding time point: week 47, end of study. The study gave 300 ug of mutant IDH1 20-mer peptide per vaccine dose, with topical imiquimod. The protocol was immunoSEQ multiplex PCR, while the TCRdb copy is restricted to in-frame clones and leaves out a portion. The table includes around 100,000 clones, roughly 89% detected once. The source was PBMCs, collected from a glioma patient whose treatment included an IDH1 peptide vaccine. Source of these receptors: a woman aged 45-59 years with glioma.

This chain links TRBV28 with TRBJ2-1, with 8 bases that match TRBD2. V dropped 6 bases and J dropped 9; count of bases not matched to a gene: 13. This CDR3 is 15 amino acids long. From germline, CDR1 is MDHEN and CDR2 SYDVKM. The CDR3 DNA is TGTGCCAGCAGAGCGGGGGCCCTACCAAGGGGTGAGCAGTTCTTC. As protein: CASRAGALPRGEQFF.

The chain combines TRBV29-1 with TRBJ2-1; 16 nucleotides align to TRBD2. Looked up from germline, CDR1 is SQVTM and CDR2 is ANQGSEA. This CDR3 region has 15 residues. With V trimmed by 0 bases and J by 10 bases, 3 bases remained unmatched. This CDR3 reads CSVEDGTSGRAEQFF. The CDR3 region has the DNA TGCAGCGTTGAAGATGGGACTAGCGGGAGGGCAGAGCAGTTCTTC.

V usage is TRBV29-1 and J usage is TRBJ1-4, with D hard to call. Trimming left V 4 bases short and J 3 bases short, with 6 bases between. The CDR3 consists of 12 residues. Germline assignment: CDR1 SQVTM and CDR2 ANQGSEA. The CDR3 DNA follows: TGCAGCGTTGGGGGATCTAATGAAAAACTGTTTTTT. Encoded protein: CSVGGSNEKLFF.

The chain combines TRBV4-1 with TRBJ2-5, with 8 bases lining up with TRBD1. The DNA end lines up better with TRBJ2-7; the J call may be wrong. Germline V gene data show CDR1 as MGHRA and CDR2 as YSYEKL. The CDR3 is 15 amino acids. The CDR3 DNA reads as TGCGCCAGCAGCCAACGGACAGGGAATTGGTACGAGCAGTACTTC. This gives the protein CASSQRTGNWYEQYF.

The V and J genes are TRBV12-5 and TRBJ2-3; D might be TRBD2 (6 bases). The germline V gene encodes CDR1 LGHNT and CDR2 FRNRAP. V was shortened by 5 bases and J by 4 bases, with 19 bases between the two germline ends. This CDR3 comprises 16 residues. The CDR3 is CASGPPTSTFADTQYF. CDR3 DNA sequence: TGTGCTAGTGGTCCCCCGACTAGTACCTTCGCAGATACGCAGTATTTT.

J is TRBJ1-2 and V is TRBV30; D is uncertain. V shed 2 bases and J shed 4 bases, with 11 bases lying between them. The CDR3 is made up of 13 amino acids. Germline CDR1 reads GTSNPN; CDR2 reads SVGIG (reference sequence). As DNA, the CDR3 is TGTGCCTGGAGTACCCTGGGAGGCTATGGCTACACCTTC. Its protein is CAWSTLGGYGYTF. Based on the CDR3 plus reference TRBV30 and TRBJ1-2, the full variable domain is SQTIHQWPATLVQPVGSPLSLECTVEGTSNPNLYWYRQAAGRGLQLLFYSVGIGQISSEVPQNLSASRPQDRQFILSSKKLLLSDSGFYLCAWSTLGGYGYTFGSGTRLTVV.